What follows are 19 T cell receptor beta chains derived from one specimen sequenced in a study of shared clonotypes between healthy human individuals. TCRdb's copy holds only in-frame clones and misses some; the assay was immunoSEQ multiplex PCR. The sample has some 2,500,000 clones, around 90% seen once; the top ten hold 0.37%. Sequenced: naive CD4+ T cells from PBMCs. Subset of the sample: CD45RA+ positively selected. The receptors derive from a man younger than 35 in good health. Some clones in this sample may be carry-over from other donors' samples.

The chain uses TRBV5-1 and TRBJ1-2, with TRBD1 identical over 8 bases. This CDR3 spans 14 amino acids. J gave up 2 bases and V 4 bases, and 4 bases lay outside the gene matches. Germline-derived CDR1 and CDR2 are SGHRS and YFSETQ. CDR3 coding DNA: TGCGCCAGCAGCAGGACAGGGAAGAACTATGGCTACACCTTC. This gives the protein CASSRTGKNYGYTF.

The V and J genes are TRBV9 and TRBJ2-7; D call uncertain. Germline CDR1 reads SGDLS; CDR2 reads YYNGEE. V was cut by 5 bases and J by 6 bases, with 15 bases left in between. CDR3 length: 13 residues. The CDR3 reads CASSTSTVREQYF. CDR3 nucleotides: TGTGCCAGCAGTACCTCGACGGTGCGCGAGCAGTACTTC.

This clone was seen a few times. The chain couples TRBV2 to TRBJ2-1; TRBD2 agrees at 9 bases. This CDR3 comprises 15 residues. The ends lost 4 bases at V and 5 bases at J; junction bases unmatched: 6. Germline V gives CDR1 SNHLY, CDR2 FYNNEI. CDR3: CASSGAGGLDNEQFF. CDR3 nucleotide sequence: TGTGCCAGCAGTGGAGCGGGGGGCTTGGACAATGAGCAGTTCTTC.

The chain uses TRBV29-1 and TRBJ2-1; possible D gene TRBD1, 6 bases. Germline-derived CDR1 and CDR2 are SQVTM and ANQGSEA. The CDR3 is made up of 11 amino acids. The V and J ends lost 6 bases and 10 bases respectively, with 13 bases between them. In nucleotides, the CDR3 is TGCAGCGTGCTGCCGACAGGAGAGCAGTTCTTC. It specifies CSVLPTGEQFF.

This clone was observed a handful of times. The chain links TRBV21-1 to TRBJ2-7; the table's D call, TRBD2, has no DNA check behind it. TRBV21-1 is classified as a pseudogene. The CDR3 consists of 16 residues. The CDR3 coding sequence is TGTGCCAGCATCAGGGTTGGACTAGGAGGTCCGTGGGAGCAGTACTTC. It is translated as CASIRVGLGGPWEQYF.

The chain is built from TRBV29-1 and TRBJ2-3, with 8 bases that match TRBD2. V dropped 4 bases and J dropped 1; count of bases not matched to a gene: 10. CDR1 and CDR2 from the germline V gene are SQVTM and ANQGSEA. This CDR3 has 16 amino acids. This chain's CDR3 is CSVVGTRTLGTDTQYF. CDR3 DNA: TGCAGCGTTGTTGGGACTAGGACGTTAGGCACAGATACGCAGTATTTT.

The CDR3 sequence: CASSPSDGTGELFF. Written as DNA, the CDR3 is TGTGCCAGCTCACCGTCGGACGGCACCGGGGAGCTGTTTTTT. This chain connects TRBV18 to TRBJ2-2; D unclear. Germline V gives CDR1 KGHSH, CDR2 LQKENI. This CDR3 spans 14 amino acids. V lost 3 bases to trimming and J lost 4 bases, with 9 bases between them.

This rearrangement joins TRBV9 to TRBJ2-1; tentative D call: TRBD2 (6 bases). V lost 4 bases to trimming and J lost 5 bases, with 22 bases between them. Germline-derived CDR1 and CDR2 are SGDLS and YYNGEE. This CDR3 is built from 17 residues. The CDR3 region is CASSSLPQGGAHNEQFF. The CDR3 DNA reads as TGTGCCAGCAGCTCACTACCCCAGGGAGGAGCCCACAATGAGCAGTTCTTC.

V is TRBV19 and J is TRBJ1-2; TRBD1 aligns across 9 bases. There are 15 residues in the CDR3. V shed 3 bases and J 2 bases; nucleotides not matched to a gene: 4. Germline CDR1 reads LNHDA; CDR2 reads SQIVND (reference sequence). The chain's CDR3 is CASSISQGANYGYTF. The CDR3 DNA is TGTGCCAGTAGTATCTCACAGGGGGCGAACTATGGCTACACCTTC.

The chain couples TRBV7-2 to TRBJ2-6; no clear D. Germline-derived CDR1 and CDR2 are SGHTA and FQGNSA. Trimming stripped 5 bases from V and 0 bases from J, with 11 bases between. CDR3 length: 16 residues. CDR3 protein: CASSLPGNSGANVLTF. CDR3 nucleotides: TGTGCCAGCAGCCTCCCTGGCAACTCTGGGGCCAACGTCCTGACTTTC.

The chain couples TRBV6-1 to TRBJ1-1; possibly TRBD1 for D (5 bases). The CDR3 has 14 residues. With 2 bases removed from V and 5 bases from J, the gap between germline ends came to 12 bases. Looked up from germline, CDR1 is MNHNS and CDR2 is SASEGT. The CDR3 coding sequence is TGTGCCAGCAGTGAAAGGGCAGGGAGTACTGAAGCTTTCTTT. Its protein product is CASSERAGSTEAFF.

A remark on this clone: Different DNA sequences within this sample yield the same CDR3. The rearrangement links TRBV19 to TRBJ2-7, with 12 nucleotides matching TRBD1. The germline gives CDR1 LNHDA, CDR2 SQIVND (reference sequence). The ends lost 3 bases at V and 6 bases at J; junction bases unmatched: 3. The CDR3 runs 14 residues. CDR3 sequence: CASSIGTGGPEQYF. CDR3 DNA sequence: TGTGCCAGTAGTATCGGGACAGGGGGCCCCGAGCAGTACTTC.

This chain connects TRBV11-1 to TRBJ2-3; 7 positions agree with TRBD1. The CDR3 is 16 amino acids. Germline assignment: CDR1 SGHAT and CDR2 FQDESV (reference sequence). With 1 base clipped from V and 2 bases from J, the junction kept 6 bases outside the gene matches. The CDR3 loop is CASSLGGTANTDTQYF. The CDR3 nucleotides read TGTGCCAGCAGCTTAGGAGGGACAGCCAACACAGATACGCAGTATTTT.

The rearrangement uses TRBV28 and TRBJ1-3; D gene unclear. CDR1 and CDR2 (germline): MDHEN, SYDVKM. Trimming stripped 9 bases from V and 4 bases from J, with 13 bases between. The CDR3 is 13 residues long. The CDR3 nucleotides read TGTGCCAGTGCCAGGACCTACGGAAACACCATATATTTT. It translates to CASARTYGNTIYF.

The CDR3 sequence: CASSLTGFSYNEQFF. As DNA, the CDR3 is TGTGCCAGCAGCTTGACAGGGTTCTCCTACAATGAGCAGTTCTTC. The chain recombines TRBV7-3 with TRBJ2-1; 7 bases align to TRBD1. This CDR3 is 15 amino acids long. V was clipped by 3 bases and J by 0 bases; unmatched bases: 2. Germline CDR1 is SGHTA and CDR2 is FQGTGA.

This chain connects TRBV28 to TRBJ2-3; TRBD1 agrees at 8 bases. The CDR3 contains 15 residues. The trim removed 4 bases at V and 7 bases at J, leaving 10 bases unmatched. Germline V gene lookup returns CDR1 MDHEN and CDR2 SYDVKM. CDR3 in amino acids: CASSWDRNARYTQYF. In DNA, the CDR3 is TGTGCCAGCAGTTGGGACAGGAATGCCAGATATACGCAGTATTTT.

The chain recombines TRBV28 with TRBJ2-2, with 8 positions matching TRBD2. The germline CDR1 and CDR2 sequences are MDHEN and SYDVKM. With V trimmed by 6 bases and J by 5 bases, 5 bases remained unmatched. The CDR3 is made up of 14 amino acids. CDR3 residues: CASRLAGSTGELFF. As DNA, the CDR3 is TGTGCCAGCAGGTTAGCGGGGTCTACCGGGGAGCTGTTTTTT.

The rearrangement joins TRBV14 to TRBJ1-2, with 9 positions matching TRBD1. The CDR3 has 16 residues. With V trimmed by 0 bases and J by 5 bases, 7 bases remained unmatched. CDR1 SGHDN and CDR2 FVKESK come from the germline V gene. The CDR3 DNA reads TGTGCCAGCAGCCAAGATTTCGGGACAGGGAGTTATGGCTACACCTTC. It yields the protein CASSQDFGTGSYGYTF.

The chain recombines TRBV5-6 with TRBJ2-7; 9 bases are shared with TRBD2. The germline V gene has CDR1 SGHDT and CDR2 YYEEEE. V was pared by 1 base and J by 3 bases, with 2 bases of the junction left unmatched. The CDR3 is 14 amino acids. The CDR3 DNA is TGTGCCAGCAGCTTGAGAGCGGGGGGCTACGAGCAGTACTTC. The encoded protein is CASSLRAGGYEQYF. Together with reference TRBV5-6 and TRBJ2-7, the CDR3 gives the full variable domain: DAGVTQSPTHLIKTRGQQVTLRCSPKSGHDTVSWYQQALGQGPQFIFQYYEEEERQRGNFPDRFSGHQFPNYSSELNVNALLLGDSALYLCASSLRAGGYEQYFGPGTRLTVT.